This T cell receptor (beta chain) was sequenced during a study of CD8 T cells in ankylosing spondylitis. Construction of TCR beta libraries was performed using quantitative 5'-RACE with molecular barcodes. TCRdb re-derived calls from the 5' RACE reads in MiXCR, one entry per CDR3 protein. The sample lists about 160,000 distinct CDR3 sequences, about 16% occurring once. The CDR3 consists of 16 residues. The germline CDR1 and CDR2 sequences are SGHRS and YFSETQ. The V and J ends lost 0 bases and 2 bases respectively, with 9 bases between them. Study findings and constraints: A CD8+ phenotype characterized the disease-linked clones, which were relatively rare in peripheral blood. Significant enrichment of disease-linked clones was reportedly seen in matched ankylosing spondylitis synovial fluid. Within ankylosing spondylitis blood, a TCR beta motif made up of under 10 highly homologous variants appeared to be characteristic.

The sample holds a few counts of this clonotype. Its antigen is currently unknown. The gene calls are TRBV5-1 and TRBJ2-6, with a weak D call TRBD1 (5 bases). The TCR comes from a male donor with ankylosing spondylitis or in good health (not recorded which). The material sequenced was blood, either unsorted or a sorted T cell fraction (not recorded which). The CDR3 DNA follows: TGCGCCAGCAGCTTGGCCGCAGGGACTGGGGCCAACGTCCTGACTTTC. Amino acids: CASSLAAGTGANVLTF. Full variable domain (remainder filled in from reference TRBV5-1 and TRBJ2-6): KAGVTQTPRYLIKTRGQQVTLSCSPISGHRSVSWYQQTPGQGLQFLFEYFSETQRNKGNFPGRFSGRQFSNSRSEMNVSTLELGDSALYLCASSLAAGTGANVLTFGAGSRLTVL.